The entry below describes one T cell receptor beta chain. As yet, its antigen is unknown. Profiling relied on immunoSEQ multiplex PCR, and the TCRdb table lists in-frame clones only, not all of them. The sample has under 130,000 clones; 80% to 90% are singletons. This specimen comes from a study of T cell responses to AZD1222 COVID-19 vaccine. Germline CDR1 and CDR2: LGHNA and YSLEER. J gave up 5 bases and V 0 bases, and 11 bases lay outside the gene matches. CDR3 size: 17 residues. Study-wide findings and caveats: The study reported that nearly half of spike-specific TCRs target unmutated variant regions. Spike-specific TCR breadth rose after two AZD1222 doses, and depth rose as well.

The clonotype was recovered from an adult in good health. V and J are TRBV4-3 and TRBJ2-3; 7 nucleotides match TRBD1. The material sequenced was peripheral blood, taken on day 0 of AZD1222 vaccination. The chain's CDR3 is CASSQDPLQGSLDTQYF. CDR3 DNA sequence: TGCGCCAGCAGCCAAGACCCCCTACAGGGGTCCCTAGATACGCAGTATTTT.